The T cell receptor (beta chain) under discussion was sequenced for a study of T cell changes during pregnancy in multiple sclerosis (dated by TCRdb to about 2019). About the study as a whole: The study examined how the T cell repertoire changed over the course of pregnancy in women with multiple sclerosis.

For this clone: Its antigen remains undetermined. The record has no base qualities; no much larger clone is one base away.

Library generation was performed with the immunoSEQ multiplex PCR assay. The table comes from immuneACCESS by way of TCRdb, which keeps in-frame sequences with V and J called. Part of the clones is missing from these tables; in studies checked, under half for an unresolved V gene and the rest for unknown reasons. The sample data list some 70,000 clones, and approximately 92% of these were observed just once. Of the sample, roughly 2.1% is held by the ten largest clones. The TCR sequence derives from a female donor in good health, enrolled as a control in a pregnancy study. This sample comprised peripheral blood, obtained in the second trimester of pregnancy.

CDR3 sequence: CASSSRLAGGRNEQFF. The DNA sequence is as follows: TGTGCCAGCAGCTCCCGCCTAGCGGGGGGGCGGAATGAGCAGTTCTTC. The receptor chain draws on TRBV5-5 and TRBJ2-1, with 12 bases matching TRBD2. From a lookup of the germline V gene (reference sequence), CDR1 and CDR2 are SGHKS and YYEKEE. The CDR3 covers 16 residues, taking in both the cysteine and the phenylalanine. Only the CDR3 region is kept as DNA, spanning 48 bases read in frame from base 1. The V end gives up 3 bases and the J end 7 bases, leaving 8 bases in the junction not matched to a gene.